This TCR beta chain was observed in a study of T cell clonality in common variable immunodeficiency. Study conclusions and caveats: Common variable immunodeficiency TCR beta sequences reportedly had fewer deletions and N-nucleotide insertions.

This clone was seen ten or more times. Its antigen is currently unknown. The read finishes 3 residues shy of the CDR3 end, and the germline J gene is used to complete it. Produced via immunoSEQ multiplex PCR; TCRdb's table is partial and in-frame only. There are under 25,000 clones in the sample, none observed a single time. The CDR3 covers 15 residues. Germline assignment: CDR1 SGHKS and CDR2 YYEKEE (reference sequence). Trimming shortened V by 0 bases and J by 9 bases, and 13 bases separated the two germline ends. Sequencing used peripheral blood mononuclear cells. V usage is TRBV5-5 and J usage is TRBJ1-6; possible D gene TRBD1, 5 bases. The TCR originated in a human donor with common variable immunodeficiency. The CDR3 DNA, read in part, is TGTGCCAGCAGCTTGGGGTCGCAGGGCGGTTCACCC. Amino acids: CASSLGSQGGSP. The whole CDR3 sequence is CASSLGSQGGSPLHF.